What follows are 7 T cell receptor beta chains derived from one specimen sequenced in a study of monozygotic twins with inflammatory bowel disease. From its re-call of the 5' RACE reads, TCRdb lists each CDR3 protein once, without DNA. Its listing shows around 150,000 distinct CDR3 sequences. Sequenced material: blood. These receptors were obtained from a human donor with ulcerative colitis or Crohn's disease, or a healthy co-twin of an affected twin (not recorded which).

V and J are TRBV6-2 or TRBV6-3 and TRBJ1-1; TCRdb outputs TRBD1, but without DNA this stays unchecked. Germline lookup yields CDR1 MNHEY and CDR2 SVGEGT. The CDR3 covers 14 residues. The CDR3 reads CASIPHARDTEAFF.

V is TRBV29-1 and J is TRBJ1-2; TCRdb's D gene call, TRBD1, goes unchecked for lack of DNA. The CDR3 is 15 amino acids. From germline, CDR1 is SQVTM and CDR2 ANQGSEA. CDR3 amino acids: CSVEDTLGQGYGYTF.

CDR3 sequence: CASSYSGQGIGSTYGYTF. This sequence joins TRBV6-5 and TRBJ1-2; checking the TCRdb D call of TRBD1 is not possible without DNA. CDR1 and CDR2 (germline): MNHEY, SVGAGI. The CDR3 runs to 18 residues.

The chain recombines TRBV5-6 with TRBJ1-5; TCRdb picks TRBD1, but there is no DNA to check that call. CDR3 length: 14 amino acids. Per germline, CDR1 SGHDT and CDR2 YYEEEE. The CDR3 is CASSLTGSNQPQHF. The variable domain in full, with the rest retrieved from reference TRBV5-6 and TRBJ1-5, is DAGVTQSPTHLIKTRGQQVTLRCSPKSGHDTVSWYQQALGQGPQFIFQYYEEEERQRGNFPDRFSGHQFPNYSSELNVNALLLGDSALYLCASSLTGSNQPQHFGDGTRLSIL.

The genes are TRBV9 and TRBJ2-2; checking the TCRdb D call of TRBD1 is not possible without DNA. The V gene's germline CDR1 is SGDLS and CDR2 YYNGEE. The CDR3 has 16 residues. The CDR3 spells CASRADRDRGSGELFF.

The chain links TRBV24-1 to TRBJ2-1; TCRdb's assignment of TRBD1 cannot be checked, as there is no DNA. Germline V CDR1 and CDR2: KGHDR, SFDVKD. The CDR3 runs to 14 residues. CDR3 residues: CATSVPGDYNEQFF.

CDR3 sequence: CASSLYGGGYSAYEQYF. The chain recombines TRBV7-9 with TRBJ2-7; with no DNA, the TCRdb D assignment of TRBD2 cannot be verified. The CDR3 spans 17 residues. The germline gives CDR1 SEHNR, CDR2 FQNEAQ (reference sequence).